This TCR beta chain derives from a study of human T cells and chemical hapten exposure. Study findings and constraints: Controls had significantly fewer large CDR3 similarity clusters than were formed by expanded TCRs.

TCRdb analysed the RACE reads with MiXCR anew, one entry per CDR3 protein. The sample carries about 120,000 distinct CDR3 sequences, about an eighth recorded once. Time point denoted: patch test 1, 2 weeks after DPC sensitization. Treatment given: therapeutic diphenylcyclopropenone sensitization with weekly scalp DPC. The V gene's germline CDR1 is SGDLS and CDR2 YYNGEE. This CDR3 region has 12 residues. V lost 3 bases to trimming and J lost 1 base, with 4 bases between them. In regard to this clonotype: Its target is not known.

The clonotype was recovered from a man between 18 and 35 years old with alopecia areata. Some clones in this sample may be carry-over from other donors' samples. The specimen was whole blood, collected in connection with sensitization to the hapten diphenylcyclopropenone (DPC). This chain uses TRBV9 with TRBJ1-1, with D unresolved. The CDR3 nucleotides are TGTGCCAGCAGCGGACAGAACACTGAAGCTTTCTTT. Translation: CASSGQNTEAFF. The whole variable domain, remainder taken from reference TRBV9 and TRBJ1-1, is DSGVTQTPKHLITATGQRVTLRCSPRSGDLSVYWYQQSLDQGLQFLIQYYNGEERAKGNILERFSAQQFPDLHSELNLSSLELGDSALYFCASSGQNTEAFFGQGTRLTVV.